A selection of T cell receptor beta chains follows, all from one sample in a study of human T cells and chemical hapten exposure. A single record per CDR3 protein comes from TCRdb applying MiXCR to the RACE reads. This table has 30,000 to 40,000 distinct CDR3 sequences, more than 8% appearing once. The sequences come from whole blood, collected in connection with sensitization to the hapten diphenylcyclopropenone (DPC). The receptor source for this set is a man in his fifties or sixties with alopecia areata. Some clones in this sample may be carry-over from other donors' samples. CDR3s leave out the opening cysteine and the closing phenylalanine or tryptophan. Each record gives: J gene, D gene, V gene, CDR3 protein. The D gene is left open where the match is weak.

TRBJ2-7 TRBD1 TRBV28 ASSSFGTGLYEQY
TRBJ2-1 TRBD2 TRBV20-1 SARVIGLVAGEQF
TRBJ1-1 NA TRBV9 ASSFAGSRGTEAF
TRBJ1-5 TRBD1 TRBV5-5 ASSWGQGGQPQH
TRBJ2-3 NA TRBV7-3 ASSSSSRSDTQY
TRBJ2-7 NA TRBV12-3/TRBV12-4 ASSFGQGLGEQY
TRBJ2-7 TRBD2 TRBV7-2 ASSPGLAGVEQY
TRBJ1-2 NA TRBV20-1 SATRGDNYGYT
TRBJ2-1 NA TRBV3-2 ASSQEAVSYNEQF
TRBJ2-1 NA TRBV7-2 ASSPHRDEQF
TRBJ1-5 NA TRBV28 ASGQYSNQPQH
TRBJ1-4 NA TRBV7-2 ASSSQGDTGLF
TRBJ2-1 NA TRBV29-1 SGAPDSPYNEQF
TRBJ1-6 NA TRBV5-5 ASSPPGPPLH
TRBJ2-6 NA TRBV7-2 ASSPGSSGANVLT
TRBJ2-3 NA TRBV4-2 ASSPGTRKDTQY
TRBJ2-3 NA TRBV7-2 ASSLGAALLPDTQY
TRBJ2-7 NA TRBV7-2 ASSLDVAEQY
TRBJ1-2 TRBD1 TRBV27 ASTRHRDRGDGYT